This T cell receptor (beta chain) was profiled in a study of post-analysis software for immune sequencing data. Across the whole study: Several disease courses (relapsing-remitting, secondary progressive and progressive-relapsing) of multiple sclerosis were included. Study-wide results and limits: Compared with controls, patients had more of about 5 TRBV segments, including TRBV5-6, TRBV5-1 and TRBV20-1. Multiple sclerosis patients had significantly lower normalized Chao1 diversity than controls.

Turning to this clonotype: Antigen specificity is unknown.

Unique molecular identifiers tagged the TCR beta cDNA libraries. TCRdb passed the PCR reads through MiXCR, listing each CDR3 protein once. Of roughly 540,000 distinct CDR3 sequences listed, around 34% are singletons. The CDR3 sequence is 15 residues long. V gave up 2 bases and J gave up 3 bases, with 13 bases separating them. The rearrangement links TRBV12-3 or TRBV12-4 to TRBJ1-2; tentative D call: TRBD1 (5 bases). This receptor was taken from a girl aged 2-17 years with multiple sclerosis. Sequenced material: blood. CDR3 coding DNA: TGTGCCAGCAGTTTATGGGAACAGGTCGACTATGGCTACACCTTC. Translated: CASSLWEQVDYGYTF.